Each of the 21 T cell receptor beta chains below was sequenced from the same sample in a study of patients and donors after allogeneic stem cell transplantation. TCRdb analysed the RT-PCR reads with MiXCR anew, one entry per CDR3 protein. The sample shows about 150,000 distinct CDR3 sequences, over 30% of them seen only once. Sequencing was carried out using blood, either unsorted or a sorted T cell fraction (not recorded which). These receptors all come from a human donor who was either an allogeneic HSCT recipient or a stem cell or donor lymphocyte infusion donor (not recorded which). It is not recorded whose cells these are; they may come from a transplant donor.

This sequence joins TRBV12-3 or TRBV12-4 and TRBJ2-7; D unclear. Trimming removed 4 bases from V and 3 bases from J, with 7 bases in between. The CDR3 totals 12 residues. The CDR3 DNA reads TGTGCCAGCAGTTCTGCTGTCTACGAGCAGTACTTC. It encodes CASSSAVYEQYF.

The J gene is TRBJ1-1, the V gene TRBV29-1; no definite D call. Germline CDR1 reads SQVTM; CDR2 reads ANQGSEA. Trimming removed 4 bases from V and 0 bases from J, with 9 bases in between. This CDR3 region has 13 residues. Here the CDR3 reads CSVVFRMNTEAFF. The CDR3 DNA is TGCAGCGTTGTGTTCAGAATGAACACTGAAGCTTTCTTT.

The rearrangement uses TRBV9 and TRBJ2-1; 9 positions agree with TRBD1. This CDR3 comprises 19 residues. Germline V CDR1 and CDR2: SGDLS, YYNGEE. The J segment lost 7 bases and the V segment lost 4 bases, leaving 21 bases of the junction unmatched. CDR3 loop: CASSPPPGQGLIRANEQFF. The CDR3 coding sequence is TGTGCCAGCAGCCCCCCCCCGGGACAGGGTCTAATAAGGGCAAATGAGCAGTTCTTC.

The chain links TRBV9 to TRBJ2-5; TRBD1 is a possible D gene (5 bases). CDR3 length equals 14 residues. Germline CDR1 and CDR2: SGDLS and YYNGEE. Trimming left V 1 base short and J 0 bases short, with 7 bases between. In DNA form, the CDR3 reads TGTGCCAGCAGCGTATCAGGGTACCAAGAGACCCAGTACTTC. Translating gives CASSVSGYQETQYF.

This chain uses TRBV27 with TRBJ1-2; perhaps TRBD1 as D (5 bases). Germline V lookup: CDR1 MNHEY, CDR2 SMNVEV (reference sequence). V gave up 2 bases and J gave up 8 bases, with 15 bases separating them. The CDR3 loop spans 14 amino acids. Written as DNA, the CDR3 is TGTGCCAGCAGTTTAGGGGCAGGCGCAGGCGGCTACACCTTC. Its translation: CASSLGAGAGGYTF.

The chain couples TRBV3-1 to TRBJ1-2; tentative D call: TRBD1 (5 bases). CDR1 is LGHDT, CDR2 YNNKEL, per germline (reference sequence). The CDR3 extends over 14 amino acids. The V and J ends lost 0 bases and 7 bases respectively, with 12 bases between them. The DNA for the CDR3 is TGTGCCAGCAGCCAAGACCGCAGGGCTGGTGGCTACACCTTC. Translated, it gives CASSQDRRAGGYTF.

The chain carries TRBV7-9 and TRBJ1-4; possible D gene TRBD1, 5 bases. CDR1 is SEHNR, CDR2 FQNEAQ, per germline (reference sequence). This CDR3 comprises 19 residues. V shed 0 bases and J shed 0 bases, with 17 bases lying between them. CDR3 amino acids: CASSLAAGPSVATNEKLFF. CDR3 bases: TGTGCCAGCAGCTTAGCGGCGGGGCCGTCGGTTGCAACTAATGAAAAACTGTTTTTT.

This sequence joins TRBV12-3 or TRBV12-4 and TRBJ1-5; 9 positions match TRBD1. CDR3 length equals 14 residues. V was clipped by 3 bases and J by 6 bases; unmatched bases: 3. As DNA, the CDR3 is TGTGCCAGCAGTTTCCGGGACAGGGTTCAGCCCCAGCATTTT. This codes for CASSFRDRVQPQHF.

This clonotype was seen a few times. This sequence joins TRBV10-3 and TRBJ1-5; D possibly corresponds to TRBD1 (5 bases). CDR1 is ENHRY and CDR2 is SYGVKD in the germline V gene. CDR3 length: 15 residues. Deletions cut 4 bases from V and 6 bases from J, with 16 bases between. The CDR3 reads CAISAGQVIGQPQHF. DNA for the CDR3: TGTGCCATCAGTGCGGGGCAGGTCATCGGTCAGCCCCAGCATTTT.

V usage is TRBV12-3 or TRBV12-4 and J usage is TRBJ2-1, with 9 bases aligning to TRBD2. This CDR3 comprises 17 residues. V shed 2 bases and J 7 bases; nucleotides not matched to a gene: 12. The CDR3 DNA follows: TGTGCCAGCAGTTTATTCGGGACTAGCCGCGTAGGTAATGAGCAGTTCTTC. As protein: CASSLFGTSRVGNEQFF.

There are a few counts of this clonotype. The genes are TRBV4-3 and TRBJ2-7; 7 nucleotides line up with TRBD2. Germline V lookup: CDR1 LGHNA, CDR2 YSLEER. Germline trimming cut 0 bases from V and 2 bases from J; bases unmatched to any gene: 13. CDR3 length: 18 residues. The CDR3 bases are TGCGCCAGCAGCCAAGATAGCCCTAGCGGTGCCTATACCTACGAGCAGTACTTC. This gives the protein CASSQDSPSGAYTYEQYF.

V and J are TRBV3-1 and TRBJ1-1; the D gene is possibly TRBD1 (5 bases). CDR3 length: 18 residues. Germline lookup yields CDR1 LGHDT and CDR2 YNNKEL (reference sequence). Trimming cost V 1 base and J 5 bases, with 23 bases left between them. The DNA for the CDR3 is TGTGCCAGCAGCCAAGGAAGGGATCCCGGGACCCGGGGGACTGAAGCTTTCTTT. This codes for CASSQGRDPGTRGTEAFF.

The V call is TRBV4-3, the J call TRBJ1-5; 7 nucleotides match TRBD1. V lost 0 bases and J lost 5; bases outside the gene matches: 16. Germline values: CDR1 LGHNA, CDR2 YSLEER. This CDR3 contains 19 residues. The CDR3 is CASSQDAPFRGVGDQPQHF. In nucleotides, the CDR3 is TGCGCCAGCAGCCAAGATGCTCCCTTCAGGGGGGTAGGTGATCAGCCCCAGCATTTT.

The table lists this clonotype with a few counts. The chain uses TRBV12-3 or TRBV12-4 and TRBJ1-5, with D possibly matching TRBD1 (6 bases). Trimming took 6 bases from V and 7 from J, leaving 19 bases between them. The CDR3 extends over 15 amino acids. For the CDR3, the DNA is TGTGCCAGCAGACCCAGCGGGGACAACCTACAGCCCCAGCATTTT. Its protein product is CASRPSGDNLQPQHF.

The J gene is TRBJ2-3, the V gene TRBV6-5; D gene uncertain. The CDR3 sequence is 13 residues long. Germline-derived CDR1 and CDR2 are MNHEY and SVGAGI. V lost 5 bases and J 2 bases, leaving 8 bases between the germline ends. CDR3: CASSSPFTDTQYF. The CDR3, as DNA: TGTGCCAGCAGTAGTCCTTTCACAGATACGCAGTATTTT.

A few counts support this clonotype. The chain carries TRBV20-1 and TRBJ1-1, with D unresolved. CDR3 size: 12 residues. Trimming stripped 5 bases from V and 3 bases from J, with 10 bases between. The germline CDR1 and CDR2 sequences are DFQATT and SNEGSKA (reference sequence). The CDR3 DNA follows: TGCAGTGCTCTTGGACCGGACACTGAAGCTTTCTTT. It encodes CSALGPDTEAFF.

J is TRBJ1-5 and V is TRBV28; no clear D. Germline assignment: CDR1 MDHEN and CDR2 SYDVKM. Between the trimmed V and J ends, which lost 4 bases and 1 base, there was a span of 8 bases. This CDR3 is built from 14 residues. The CDR3 nucleotides read TGTGCCAGCAGTTCGGGGTGGAGCAATCAGCCCCAGCATTTT. Its protein product is CASSSGWSNQPQHF.

V is TRBV12-3 or TRBV12-4 and J is TRBJ1-2; D is unresolved. V was trimmed by 6 bases and J by 1 base, leaving 6 bases between them. This CDR3 is built from 12 residues. DNA for the CDR3: TGTGCCAGCAGCTTTATTAACTATGGCTACACCTTC. Translated: CASSFINYGYTF.

The chain is built from TRBV7-9 and TRBJ1-3, with 7 positions matching TRBD1. CDR1 is SEHNR and CDR2 is FQNEAQ in the germline V gene (reference sequence). This CDR3 contains 16 residues. V trimming: 3 bases; J trimming: 0 bases; junction bases outside the gene matches: 5. The CDR3 is CASSFGTARSGNTIYF. Written as DNA, the CDR3 is TGTGCCAGCAGCTTTGGGACAGCCCGCTCTGGAAACACCATATATTTT.

This clonotype was detected only a few times. The chain joins TRBV7-2 to TRBJ1-5; D possibly corresponds to TRBD1 (6 bases). The CDR3 length is 16 residues. The V end was cut by 3 bases, the J end by 9 bases, with 21 bases between. Per the germline V gene, CDR1 is SGHTA and CDR2 is FQGNSA. The DNA of the CDR3 is TGTGCCAGCAGCTTTTCCCCCCAGTCAGGGGAGGTGCCCCAGCATTTT. Protein sequence: CASSFSPQSGEVPQHF.

V is TRBV27 and J is TRBJ1-6; D might be TRBD1 (6 bases). Trimming left V 5 bases short and J 12 bases short, with 20 bases between. The CDR3 is 15 amino acids. The germline CDR1 and CDR2 sequences are MNHEY and SMNVEV (reference sequence). The CDR3 DNA is TGTGCCAGCAGTCAGGGGACCGGGCTTCTTTTACCCCTCCACTTT. Residues: CASSQGTGLLLPLHF.